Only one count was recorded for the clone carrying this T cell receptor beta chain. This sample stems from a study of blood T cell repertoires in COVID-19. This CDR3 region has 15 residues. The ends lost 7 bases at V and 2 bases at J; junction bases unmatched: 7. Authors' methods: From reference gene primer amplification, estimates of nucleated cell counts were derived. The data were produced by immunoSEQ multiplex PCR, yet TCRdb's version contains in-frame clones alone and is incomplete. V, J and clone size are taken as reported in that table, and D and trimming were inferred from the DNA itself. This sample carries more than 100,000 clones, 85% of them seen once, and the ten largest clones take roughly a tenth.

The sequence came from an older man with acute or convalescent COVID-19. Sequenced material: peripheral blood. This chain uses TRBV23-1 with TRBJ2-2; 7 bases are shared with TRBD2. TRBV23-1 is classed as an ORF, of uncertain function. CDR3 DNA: TGCGCCAGCACTCACGGGGGGAAAAACACCGGGGAGCTGTTTTTT. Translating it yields CASTHGGKNTGELFF.